This T cell receptor (beta chain) was sequenced for a study of patients and donors after allogeneic stem cell transplantation. TCRdb reanalysed the RT-PCR reads using MiXCR and keeps one entry per CDR3 protein. The sample comprises some 880,000 distinct CDR3 sequences, roughly 18% of which are singletons, and roughly 6% rests with the top ten. This clonotype was picked up a small number of times. The receptor comes from a human donor who was either an allogeneic HSCT recipient or a stem cell or donor lymphocyte infusion donor (not recorded which). It is not recorded whose cells these are; they may come from a transplant donor. Sequencing used blood, either unsorted or a sorted T cell fraction (not recorded which).

CDR3 sequence reads: CASSAEGQGHYEQYF. CDR3 in DNA: TGTGCCAGCAGCGCGGAGGGACAGGGGCACTACGAGCAGTACTTC. The chain joins TRBV5-6 to TRBJ2-7, with TRBD1 identical over 10 bases. Germline V gives CDR1 SGHDT, CDR2 YYEEEE. The CDR3 spans 15 residues. V lost 4 bases, J lost 3 bases, and 7 bases stayed unmatched.